These 25 T cell receptor beta chains originate from one sample sequenced in a study of CD8 T cells in Susac syndrome. After extraction with the RNeasy kit, about 0.45 to 1 ug of the RNA was reverse transcribed using random hexamers. From the immunoSEQ multiplex PCR reads, TCRdb called clonotypes with MiXCR, one entry per CDR3 protein. The repertoire has under 550,000 distinct CDR3 sequences, more than 70% of them found once; the top ten carry 0.09% to 0.15%. The sample was CD8+ T cells from PBMCs. Receptors were obtained from a human donor with multiple sclerosis.

This clonotype was picked up one time. The chain uses TRBV7-2 and TRBJ2-2; D remains ambiguous. V was clipped by 5 bases and J by 6 bases, with 16 bases between them. Germline CDR1 and CDR2: SGHTA and FQGNSA. There are 15 residues in the CDR3. The CDR3 nucleotides read TGTGCCAGCAGCCCCCTTCGGACGGATTCCGGGGAGCTGTTTTTT. This encodes CASSPLRTDSGELFF. The whole variable domain, remainder taken from reference TRBV7-2 and TRBJ2-2, is GAGVSQSPSNKVTEKGKDVELRCDPISGHTALYWYRQSLGQGLEFLIYFQGNSAPDKSGLPSDRFSAERTGGSVSTLTIQRTQQEDSAVYLCASSPLRTDSGELFFGEGSRLTVL.

This chain connects TRBV3-1 to TRBJ2-7; the D is unclear. Deletions cut 4 bases from V and 0 bases from J, with 13 bases between. The CDR3 contains 15 residues. The V gene's germline CDR1 is LGHDT and CDR2 YNNKEL (reference sequence). The CDR3 region has the DNA TGTGCCAGCAGCCCTCGATCGACGGTCTCCTACGAGCAGTACTTC. Its protein is CASSPRSTVSYEQYF.

The chain is built from TRBV14 and TRBJ1-1; possible D gene TRBD1, 5 bases. Trimming stripped 1 base from V and 0 bases from J, with 12 bases between. CDR1 SGHDN and CDR2 FVKESK come from the germline V gene. This CDR3 is built from 16 residues. DNA for the CDR3: TGTGCCAGCAGCCAAGGCCGGGGCACAATGAACACTGAAGCTTTCTTT. The encoded protein is CASSQGRGTMNTEAFF.

The CDR3 DNA follows: TGTGCCAGCAGTGAAGCGGGTCGACAGAATGCCTACGAGCAGTACTTC. Protein: CASSEAGRQNAYEQYF. The rearrangement joins TRBV6-1 to TRBJ2-7, with a weak D call TRBD1 (5 bases). Trimming left V 0 bases short and J 2 bases short, with 14 bases between. Germline V CDR1 and CDR2: MNHNS, SASEGT. CDR3 length equals 16 residues.

This clonotype was seen only once. The V gene is TRBV30, the J gene TRBJ2-1, with 7 bases that match TRBD2. The V gene's germline CDR1 is GTSNPN and CDR2 SVGIG (reference sequence). This CDR3 has 15 residues. The J segment lost 4 bases and the V segment lost 0 bases, leaving 6 bases of the junction unmatched. CDR3 sequence (DNA): TGTGCCTGGAGTGTATCCCAAGCGGGGTACAATGAGCAGTTCTTC. Protein: CAWSVSQAGYNEQFF.

V usage is TRBV27 and J usage is TRBJ1-5; D is uncertain. V shed 1 base and J shed 1 base, with 5 bases lying between them. Germline V gives CDR1 MNHEY, CDR2 SMNVEV (reference sequence). This CDR3 has 14 amino acids. The CDR3 coding sequence is TGTGCCAGCAGTTTATACCGGAGCAATCAGCCCCAGCATTTT. This gives the protein CASSLYRSNQPQHF.

The chain has TRBV29-1 and TRBJ2-7, with TRBD1 matching 9 bases. The CDR3 is made up of 16 amino acids. Germline V gene sequence: CDR1 SQVTM, CDR2 ANQGSEA. After removal of 6 bases from V and 4 bases from J, the junction contained 16 bases not matched to a gene. Here the CDR3 reads CSVTYSGTGRIYEQYF. In nucleotides, the CDR3 is TGCAGCGTCACCTATTCCGGGACAGGGCGAATTTACGAGCAGTACTTC.

J is TRBJ2-7 and V is TRBV3-1; 7 bases align to TRBD1. Losses at the gene ends were 4 bases for V and 7 bases for J; bases not matched to a gene: 10. Germline CDR1 and CDR2: LGHDT and YNNKEL (reference sequence). This CDR3 is built from 14 residues. The CDR3 DNA reads as TGTGCCAGCAGCCCAGGGACAGCCGATCCGGAGCAGTACTTC. It codes for CASSPGTADPEQYF.

V and J are TRBV3-1 and TRBJ1-2; D unclear. The V end lost 0 bases, the J end lost 13 bases, and 15 bases lay between the germline ends. This CDR3 spans 13 amino acids. Germline CDR1 and CDR2: LGHDT and YNNKEL (reference sequence). CDR3 DNA sequence: TGTGCCAGCAGCCAAGATCGAGGGCCCGCCGGCACCTTC. The encoded protein is CASSQDRGPAGTF.

This sequence joins TRBV27 and TRBJ2-3, with D possibly being TRBD2 (5 bases). V was cut by 5 bases and J by 11 bases, with 17 bases left in between. CDR3 size: 13 residues. Germline V lookup: CDR1 MNHEY, CDR2 SMNVEV (reference sequence). CDR3 amino acids: CASSPFPGSGQYF. The CDR3 DNA is TGTGCCAGCAGTCCCTTCCCGGGGTCTGGGCAGTATTTT.

The CDR3 nucleotides read TGTGCCAGCAGTGAACTAGCGGGAGCTCTCCCTGAGACCCAGTACTTC. As protein: CASSELAGALPETQYF. J is TRBJ2-5 and V is TRBV28; 11 nucleotides line up with TRBD2. CDR1 is MDHEN, CDR2 SYDVKM, per germline. The CDR3 consists of 16 residues. Trimming cost V 5 bases and J 5 bases; bases outside gene matches: 10.

The chain joins TRBV4-1 to TRBJ2-7, with D tentatively TRBD2 (5 bases). CDR1 MGHRA and CDR2 YSYEKL come from the germline V gene. Trimming cost V 4 bases and J 1 base, with 17 bases left between them. The CDR3 loop spans 16 amino acids. The DNA of the CDR3 is TGCGCCAGCAGCCCAGGATATGAGGGAAGTTCCTACGAGCAGTACTTC. Residues: CASSPGYEGSSYEQYF.

The V and J genes are TRBV5-4 and TRBJ2-1; 14 bases fit TRBD2. The V gene end was trimmed by 2 bases and the J gene end by 3 bases; junction bases not matched to a gene: 4. Germline CDR1 reads SGHNT; CDR2 reads YYREEE (reference sequence). The CDR3 has 17 amino acids. The CDR3 is CASSFGTSGGLYNEQFF. The CDR3 region has the DNA TGTGCCAGCAGCTTTGGGACTAGCGGGGGCCTCTACAATGAGCAGTTCTTC.

This chain joins TRBV5-1 and TRBJ1-1; no firm D call. This CDR3 has 16 residues. CDR1 and CDR2 (germline): SGHRS, YFSETQ. V lost 4 bases and J lost 4, with 20 bases in between. The CDR3: CASSKVDVGSGTEAFF. The CDR3 bases are TGCGCCAGCAGCAAGGTGGACGTGGGGTCGGGCACTGAAGCTTTCTTT.

The chain carries TRBV3-1 and TRBJ1-1, with D perhaps TRBD1 (5 bases). The CDR3 is made up of 16 amino acids. Germline CDR1 is LGHDT and CDR2 is YNNKEL (reference sequence). V gave up 0 bases and J gave up 1 base, with 12 bases separating them. CDR3 sequence: CASSQDFRTPNTEAFF. CDR3 DNA sequence: TGTGCCAGCAGCCAAGATTTTAGGACACCGAACACTGAAGCTTTCTTT.

The chain carries TRBV11-2 and TRBJ1-2; 7 bases map to TRBD1. The V and J ends lost 5 bases and 2 bases, in that order; junction bases with no gene match: 14. Germline V CDR1 and CDR2: SGHAT, FQNNGV. The CDR3 is made up of 17 amino acids. CDR3: CASSSSPGDSGNYGYTF. CDR3 in DNA: TGTGCCAGCAGCAGTAGCCCGGGGGACAGCGGAAACTATGGCTACACCTTC.

The sample holds a few counts of this clonotype. The V and J genes are TRBV6-4 and TRBJ2-3; D is uncertain. V shed 0 bases and J shed 5 bases, with 3 bases lying between them. CDR3 length: 12 residues. Germline V gene data show CDR1 as MRHNA and CDR2 as SNTAGT. The CDR3 spells CASSDSGDTQYF. DNA of the CDR3: TGTGCCAGCAGTGACTCGGGAGATACGCAGTATTTT.

The chain couples TRBV30 to TRBJ2-1, with no clear D. V dropped 0 bases and J dropped 9 bases, with 9 bases sitting between them. The CDR3 consists of 12 residues. Germline assignment: CDR1 GTSNPN and CDR2 SVGIG (reference sequence). CDR3 protein: CAWSVLLSEQFF. CDR3 nucleotides: TGTGCCTGGAGTGTACTGCTAAGTGAGCAGTTCTTC.

This clonotype was seen a single time. The chain carries TRBV6-5 and TRBJ2-7; D is uncertain. Trimming removed 8 bases at V and 2 bases at J, with 13 bases between. Germline CDR1 reads MNHEY; CDR2 reads SVGAGI. The CDR3 totals 13 residues. The DNA of the CDR3 is TGTGCCAGCGCCGACCCTCCTGCCTACGAGCAGTACTTC. This gives the protein CASADPPAYEQYF.

The rearrangement uses TRBV6-1 and TRBJ2-1, with TRBD2 as a possible D gene (6 bases). The V gene's germline CDR1 is MNHNS and CDR2 SASEGT. V was trimmed by 9 bases and J by 0 bases, leaving 24 bases between them. CDR3 size: 18 residues. The CDR3: CASWGENQAGHSYNEQFF. The DNA of the CDR3 is TGTGCCAGTTGGGGGGAAAATCAAGCGGGCCACTCCTACAATGAGCAGTTCTTC.

This rearrangement joins TRBV11-1 to TRBJ2-1; the D is unclear. V was shortened by 0 bases and J by 2 bases, with 5 bases between the two germline ends. There are 14 residues in the CDR3. CDR1 and CDR2 from the germline V gene are SGHAT and FQDESV (reference sequence). The CDR3 coding sequence is TGTGCCAGCAGCTTAGCCGCGGCCTACAATGAGCAGTTCTTC. Translated: CASSLAAAYNEQFF.

The chain recombines TRBV30 with TRBJ1-5; D remains ambiguous. V shed 0 bases and J shed 3 bases, with 9 bases lying between them. Germline-derived CDR1 and CDR2 are GTSNPN and SVGIG (reference sequence). This CDR3 contains 14 residues. For the CDR3, the DNA is TGTGCCTGGAGTGTAACAGATACCAATCAGCCCCAGCATTTT. It yields the protein CAWSVTDTNQPQHF.

This rearrangement joins TRBV7-9 to TRBJ2-1; 12 nucleotides line up with TRBD2. This CDR3 contains 19 residues. Germline assignment: CDR1 SEHNR and CDR2 FQNEAQ (reference sequence). The J segment lost 4 bases and the V segment lost 0 bases, leaving 10 bases of the junction unmatched. The CDR3 DNA is TGTGCCAGCAGCTTAGCTGAGACTAGCGGGGGAACCCGATACAATGAGCAGTTCTTC. It is translated as CASSLAETSGGTRYNEQFF.

The gene calls are TRBV10-1 and TRBJ2-5, with D possibly TRBD2 on 5 matching bases. Trimming removed 7 bases from V and 5 bases from J, with 11 bases in between. Germline loops: CDR1 WNHNN, CDR2 SYGVQD (reference sequence). This CDR3 contains 12 residues. CDR3 protein: CASNASWETQYF. The CDR3 DNA follows: TGCGCCAGCAATGCTAGCTGGGAGACCCAGTACTTC.

The chain couples TRBV4-1 to TRBJ1-3, with D perhaps TRBD1 (6 bases). From germline, CDR1 is MGHRA and CDR2 YSYEKL. V was pared by 1 base and J by 2 bases, with 9 bases between. The CDR3 covers 15 residues. CDR3 coding DNA: TGCGCCAGCAGCCAAGTGGGGGGGCCTGGAAACACCATATATTTT. Protein sequence: CASSQVGGPGNTIYF.